Described below is a single T cell receptor (beta chain) sequence and its context. This sample is drawn from a study of OX40 agonist ivuxolimab in advanced cancers. Here immunoSEQ multiplex PCR was the method, and the copy in TCRdb shows in-frame clones only, minus some. This table holds 35,000 to 45,000 clones, 89% found once. V gave up 1 base and J gave up 3 bases, with 13 bases separating them. This CDR3 is 15 amino acids long. Germline-derived CDR1 and CDR2 are MNHEY and SMNVEV (reference sequence). The source was CD4+ or CD8+ T cells sorted from blood, collected in a trial of the OX40 agonist ivuxolimab. This receptor was obtained from an adult with an advanced solid tumor such as melanoma, head and neck, liver or kidney cancer. The gene calls are TRBV27 and TRBJ2-7; D perhaps matches TRBD2 (6 bases). The CDR3 region is CASSLYATGDYEQYF. In DNA, the CDR3 is TGTGCCAGCAGTTTATATGCTACGGGAGACTACGAGCAGTACTTC.